This record looks at one T cell receptor (beta chain) sequence and its context. This clone was counted at least ten times. Its cognate antigen has yet to be identified. Base-call qualities are not available, and no considerably larger clone is one nucleotide away. Synthetic TCR analog templates were spiked into each PCR so that absolute template abundance could be estimated from read counts. The immunoSEQ assay used bias-controlled V and J gene primers to amplify TCRbeta CDR3 regions from genomic DNA. Sequencing of rearranged TCRbeta segments was done at approximately 20X coverage. Per the original workflow: Clustering was used to correct sequencing errors, and CDR3s were annotated against IMGT to assign V, D and J genes. Out-of-frame and stop-codon sequences were excluded, and only productive TCRbeta rearrangements were used in downstream analyses. Clonality was calculated as one minus the Shannon entropy normalized by the log of the number of unique productive sequences. Clones differing between time points or between blood and tumor were identified using Fisher's exact test with Benjamini-Hochberg correction, with an adjusted p below 0.01 applied as the threshold. This immuneACCESS table, as held by TCRdb, lists in-frame sequences with V and J called but not all clones. Of the missing ones, under half trace to an unresolved V gene in checked studies; the others have no known cause. That table is the source of V, J and clone size, and D and trimming were worked out from the DNA. This sample holds about 120,000 clones; 75% to 90% were observed only once. The ten most abundant clones make up 1.5% to 2% of the sample.

These data are taken from a study of PD-L1 blockade in urothelial cancer (dated by TCRdb to 2016 to 2017). For the study in its entirety: Therapy was started at some point between 2013 and 2015 for all patients, and atezolizumab 1,200 mg was administered intravenously every 3 weeks. About 85% of the 29 patients were identified as males with urothelial cancer of bladder origin, and a prior smoking history was reported by 18 of 29 patients. An ECOG performance status of 0 or 1 was recorded for the patients, and 0 to 3 prior chemotherapy regimens had been received by the patients. Blood samples were analyzed 3 weeks after the start of treatment (second dose) and 6 weeks after the start of treatment. Blood samples gave a median of around 130,000 T cells and some 83,000 unique TCRs, with a median clonality of around 0.08. An exploratory multi-omic analysis was conducted of the somatic, immune and clinical correlates of response to PD-L1 blockade with atezolizumab in urothelial cancer. Pretreatment tumor samples, along with matched peripheral blood collected serially before and after atezolizumab treatment, underwent TCR sequencing. Durable clinical benefit was defined as progression-free survival longer than 6 months, and TCR features were also tested against progression-free and overall survival. In the same patients, pretreatment tumors underwent whole exome sequencing and RNA sequencing in addition to TCR sequencing. About 10 patients achieved durable clinical benefit and 20 did not. Pretreatment blood TCR-seq was available for about 28 patients, at least one posttreatment blood collection was obtained for approximately 25 patients, and tumor TCR-seq was available for approximately 25 patients.

Findings and caveats that apply to the study as a whole: Greater expansion of tumor-associated TCR clones in peripheral blood 3 weeks after the start of treatment was observed in patients with durable benefit (n of about 20, p = 0.022). Improved progression-free and overall survival was associated with having pretreatment peripheral blood TCR clonality below the median. Small sample size (n ≈ 30) and many exploratory analyses mean the results are intended to be hypothesis-generating.

Reading the label with the study, this specimen's time point is: peripheral blood 6 weeks after treatment start. A total of some 30 patients with locally advanced or metastatic urothelial carcinoma, treated at Memorial Sloan Kettering on a trial protocol, made up the cohort. Peripheral blood mononuclear cells were collected pretreatment and during treatment, at between 1 and 8 total time points per patient. The Qiagen DNeasy Blood extraction kit was used to purify genomic DNA from total PBMCs and tumor samples. Collected pretreatment and during treatment, PBMCs were isolated and stored as previously described. V and J are truncated by 3 bases and 3 bases respectively, leaving an intervening sequence of 9 bases. CDR1 and CDR2, per the germline V gene (reference sequence), are LNHDA and SQIVND. Including the terminal cysteine and phenylalanine, the CDR3 comprises 13 residues. Of the read, only the CDR3 DNA is kept; its 39 bases are in frame from base 1.

The TCR originated in a man in his fifties or sixties with urothelial cancer. This specimen consisted of PBMCs, obtained around atezolizumab (anti-PD-L1) treatment. The V and J segments used are TRBV19 and TRBJ2-7; a tentative D call is TRBD1 (5 bases match). The bases read TGTGCCAGTAGTATTGGAAGGGGCTACGAGCAGTACTTC. It translates as CASSIGRGYEQYF. Here the CDR3 is joined to the reference TRBV19 and TRBJ2-7 genes, and the full variable domain is: DGGITQSPKYLFRKEGQNVTLSCEQNLNHDAMYWYRQDPGQGLRLIYYSQIVNDFQKGDIAEGYSVSREKKESFPLTVTSAQKNPTAFYLCASSIGRGYEQYFGPGTRLTVT.